This TCR beta chain was recorded in a study of blood T cell repertoires in COVID-19. TCRdb's copy holds only in-frame clones and misses some; the assay was immunoSEQ multiplex PCR. The profile shows about 140,000 clones, 78% of them singletons. V gave up 5 bases and J gave up 5 bases, with 27 bases separating them. CDR3 length: 18 amino acids. Germline CDR1 is MDHEN and CDR2 is SYDVKM. This clone was picked up a small number of times. The rearrangement links TRBV28 to TRBJ1-2; no clear D gene. Sequenced sample: PBMCs or T cells enriched from blood (not recorded which). This receptor was obtained from a woman in her forties or fifties who had recovered from COVID-19. The CDR3: CASSTGRGSWGGGYGYTF. For the CDR3, the DNA is TGTGCCAGCAGTACCGGCCGAGGGTCATGGGGTGGAGGATATGGCTACACCTTC.